These T cell receptor beta chains were read from a single sample in a study of technical replicates of blood from a handful of donors. The table came from immunoSEQ multiplex PCR; TCRdb's copy has only in-frame clones and leaves some out. The repertoire holds over 55,000 clones, with around 87% as singletons. Sequenced input: PBMCs. All receptors come from a human donor in good health. Some clones in this sample may be carry-over from other donors' samples. Both conserved end residues are trimmed from each CDR3. The order of the fields is CDR3 protein, V gene, clone size. Expanded clones get a size class; other rows say once, few or many, or leave the size out.

AISEVRGRSPLH | TRBV10-3 | .
ASSPRIAGGYT | TRBV7-2 | .
ASSGTLAGQGGNEQF | TRBV11-2 | .
ASSLAGGSGETQY | TRBV5-1 | .
ASSRGGGPYEQY | TRBV19 | .
SVVSTDYGYT | TRBV29-1 | .
SASRNTEAF | TRBV20-1 | .
ASSPGQNSGNTIY | TRBV5-1 | .
ASSLSPGPSPLH | TRBV27 | .
ASSFSTSGASTDTQY | TRBV5-1 | .
ASRPQGAPGNTIY | TRBV7-8 | .
ASRVAGGPAGELF | TRBV2 | .
ASSSAWVGDYEQY | TRBV11-1 | .
ASIWTSLNTGELF | TRBV6-1 | .
ASSSLETSGGAGELF | TRBV2 | .
AISDRAGREETQY | TRBV10-3 | .
AWSVLDWVRGEQF | TRBV30 | .
AFSGGRFGYGYT | TRBV7-9 | .
SVEVEGPKYGYT | TRBV29-1 | .
ASSPRTGAHTGELF | TRBV7-2 | .
ASSLETGSSYNEQF | TRBV5-1 | .
ASTPSGSTDTQY | TRBV7-2 | .
ASTGQGRTGELF | TRBV2 | few
ASSDARPQH | TRBV6-1 | once
ASSLGLAATDTQY | TRBV4-2 | .
ASSLVGTGGYFSGNTIY | TRBV5-4 | .
ASSPGTGLAYGYT | TRBV7-2 | .
ASGAGVDEQF | TRBV28 | .
AISDRQDYGYT | TRBV10-3 | .
ASSDPRTSGGEQY | TRBV7-9 | .
ASSLELTGEAKQY | TRBV5-4 | .
ASSETGVAYEQY | TRBV25-1 | once
ASSQFLGGDSPLH | TRBV23-1 | .
ASSPLPYNEQF | TRBV6-5 | .
ASSFLVSLDTQY | TRBV27 | .
ASSPPGTGGLGAEAF | TRBV18 | .
ASSTLEGRDEQY | TRBV28 | .
ASSFGGRDEQF | TRBV7-9 | .
ASSPGRTEPQH | TRBV4-1 | few
ASSFQKPTGHYEQY | TRBV27 | .
ARGPSGITGELF | TRBV30 | .
ASSPGLSSYEQY | TRBV5-4 | .
SVLASTDTQY | TRBV29-1 | .
ASSSETSGAY | TRBV7-2 | .
ASAGGGREKLF | TRBV27 | .
ASRASGSETGELF | TRBV7-8 | .
ASSLSGSHTEAF | TRBV27 | .
ASSTLAQGQAQY | TRBV5-4 | .
ASSDSPGQPQH | TRBV19 | .
ASSLAGQNNEQF | TRBV5-1 | .
ASSLGQGYQPQH | TRBV5-6 | .
ASSLEDNPNSPLH | TRBV7-6 | .
ASSLAINSPNEKLF | TRBV5-5 | .
ASSFRGGSSTDTQY | TRBV7-9 | .
ASSPRGLETQY | TRBV18 | .